A single sample gave rise to the 28 T cell receptor beta chains below, sequenced in a study of CD8 T cells in Susac syndrome. The RNA, about 0.45 to 1 ug, was put through reverse transcription using random hexamers. TCRdb called the immunoSEQ multiplex PCR reads again in MiXCR, with one record for every CDR3 protein. Among roughly 220,000 distinct CDR3 sequences, 85% to 95% were seen once, and the ten largest hold approximately 0.15%. The material sequenced was CD4+ T cells from PBMCs. These receptors were taken from a human donor with Susac syndrome.

The chain combines TRBV2 with TRBJ1-1; TRBD1 agrees at 8 bases. Per the germline V gene, CDR1 is SNHLY and CDR2 is FYNNEI. V dropped 7 bases and J dropped 3; count of bases not matched to a gene: 7. This CDR3 is 14 amino acids long. The CDR3 DNA reads as TGTGCCAGCACCCAGGACAGGGTAGACACTGAAGCTTTCTTT. This translates into CASTQDRVDTEAFF.

The J gene is TRBJ1-6, the V gene TRBV4-3, with 9 bases that match TRBD1. Per germline, CDR1 LGHNA and CDR2 YSLEER. This CDR3 region has 16 residues. Unmatched junction bases numbered 4, after V lost 4 bases and J lost 3 bases. The CDR3 loop is CASSRDRVNYNSPLHF. The CDR3 DNA reads TGCGCCAGCAGCCGGGACAGGGTTAACTATAATTCACCCCTCCACTTT.

This clonotype was detected only once. The V gene is TRBV11-2, the J gene TRBJ1-1; tentatively, D is TRBD1 (6 bases). The CDR3 is 14 amino acids. The V gene lost 5 bases and the J gene lost 4 bases, with 14 bases spanning the gap. Per germline, CDR1 SGHAT and CDR2 FQNNGV. The CDR3 sequence: CASSTDRRTTEAFF. CDR3 nucleotides: TGTGCCAGCAGCACCGACAGGCGGACCACTGAAGCTTTCTTT. Full variable domain (missing parts from reference TRBV11-2 and TRBJ1-1): EAGVAQSPRYKIIEKRQSVAFWCNPISGHATLYWYQQILGQGPKLLIQFQNNGVVDDSQLPKDRFSAERLKGVDSTLKIQPAKLEDSAVYLCASSTDRRTTEAFFGQGTRLTVV.

V gene TRBV30 combines with J gene TRBJ2-7, with D possibly being TRBD1 or TRBD2 (5 bases each). V lost 5 bases to trimming and J lost 0 bases, with 5 bases between them. The germline CDR1 and CDR2 sequences are GTSNPN and SVGIG (reference sequence). There are 11 residues in the CDR3. The CDR3 DNA reads TGTGCCTGGGGGGGCTCCTACGAGCAGTACTTC. This translates into CAWGGSYEQYF.

This clonotype was detected only once. The chain uses TRBV30 and TRBJ2-5; tentatively, D is TRBD1 or TRBD2 (7 bases each). Germline CDR1 GTSNPN, CDR2 SVGIG (reference sequence). The CDR3 consists of 14 residues. V lost 4 bases and J 4 bases, leaving 16 bases between the germline ends. In DNA, the CDR3 is TGTGCCTGGAAATCAGGGGGGGACGGAGAGACCCAGTACTTC. This translates into CAWKSGGDGETQYF.

This chain connects TRBV9 to TRBJ2-7; D is perhaps TRBD2 (5 bases). Trimming left V 3 bases short and J 2 bases short, with 15 bases between. There are 15 residues in the CDR3. Germline lookup yields CDR1 SGDLS and CDR2 YYNGEE. The CDR3 spells CASSAAPGLAYEQYF. CDR3 DNA: TGTGCCAGCAGCGCCGCCCCCGGACTGGCCTACGAGCAGTACTTC. Using reference TRBV9 and TRBJ2-7 for the parts outside the CDR3, the full variable domain is DSGVTQTPKHLITATGQRVTLRCSPRSGDLSVYWYQQSLDQGLQFLIQYYNGEERAKGNILERFSAQQFPDLHSELNLSSLELGDSALYFCASSAAPGLAYEQYFGPGTRLTVT.

The rearrangement links TRBV10-3 to TRBJ2-5; 9 bases match TRBD2. CDR3 length: 17 residues. J lost 2 bases, V lost 0 bases, and 7 bases had no gene match. CDR1 is ENHRY and CDR2 is SYGVKD in the germline V gene. Written as DNA, the CDR3 is TGTGCCATCAGTGAGTCTCCAGCGGGGGGCTTACAAGAGACCCAGTACTTC. It specifies CAISESPAGGLQETQYF.

The chain has TRBV30 and TRBJ2-4; either TRBD1 or TRBD2 may supply D (6 bases each). V lost 0 bases and J lost 6, with 18 bases in between. This CDR3 region has 16 residues. Per the germline V gene, CDR1 is GTSNPN and CDR2 is SVGIG (reference sequence). The DNA for the CDR3 is TGTGCCTGGAGTGTACGCCCGGGGGCTCGGGGAAACATTCAGTACTTC. Amino acid sequence: CAWSVRPGARGNIQYF.

The V gene is TRBV18, the J gene TRBJ2-2; 10 positions match TRBD2. Germline CDR1 and CDR2: KGHSH and LQKENI. The CDR3 contains 15 residues. Germline trimming cut 6 bases from V and 4 bases from J; bases unmatched to any gene: 5. The CDR3, as DNA: TGTGCCAGCTCCGTACTAGCGGGGACCACCGGGGAGCTGTTTTTT. Protein product: CASSVLAGTTGELFF. Looking up the rest from reference TRBV18 and TRBJ2-2 gives the full variable domain: NAGVMQNPRHLVRRRGQEARLRCSPMKGHSHVYWYRQLPEEGLKFMVYLQKENIIDESGMPKERFSAEFPKEGPSILRIQQVVRGDSAAYFCASSVLAGTTGELFFGEGSRLTVL.

The sample holds one count of this clonotype. J is TRBJ1-1 and V is TRBV10-3; D is uncertain. CDR3 length: 12 amino acids. V lost 4 bases and J lost 11, with 14 bases in between. Germline V gene data show CDR1 as ENHRY and CDR2 as SYGVKD. Here the CDR3 reads CAISGNGEAAFF. In DNA form, the CDR3 reads TGTGCCATCAGTGGAAACGGGGAAGCGGCTTTCTTT.

The J gene is TRBJ1-4, the V gene TRBV7-2; tentatively, D is TRBD1 (5 bases). The CDR3 spans 16 residues. From germline, CDR1 is SGHTA and CDR2 FQGNSA. The ends were cut back, 8 bases at V and 3 bases at J, with 19 bases in the middle. The CDR3, as DNA: TGTGCCAGCCGGGCCGGGCAGGGCCGATCTAATGAAAAACTGTTTTTT. The encoded protein is CASRAGQGRSNEKLFF.

The chain links TRBV6-2 or TRBV6-3 to TRBJ2-2; D remains ambiguous. The CDR3 has 13 amino acids. With 2 bases removed from V and 4 bases from J, the gap between germline ends came to 5 bases. Germline CDR1 is MNHEY and CDR2 is SVGEGT. The CDR3 coding sequence is TGTGCCAGCAGTTACCTTGGCACCGGGGAGCTGTTTTTT. It translates to CASSYLGTGELFF.

This CDR3 is CASSFGQASTDTQYF. The CDR3 DNA sequence: TGTGCCAGCAGCTTTGGGCAAGCGAGCACAGATACGCAGTATTTT. The chain uses TRBV5-6 and TRBJ2-3; D gene unclear. Deletions cut 2 bases from V and 0 bases from J, with 10 bases between. Germline lookup yields CDR1 SGHDT and CDR2 YYEEEE. This CDR3 has 15 residues.

The chain is built from TRBV5-6 and TRBJ2-1, with D perhaps TRBD1 (5 bases). This CDR3 is built from 15 residues. Germline CDR1 SGHDT, CDR2 YYEEEE. Trimming stripped 7 bases from V and 3 bases from J, with 17 bases between. The CDR3 protein is CASSWGRTNYNEQFF. DNA of the CDR3: TGTGCCAGCTCCTGGGGCAGGACCAACTACAATGAGCAGTTCTTC.

The chain carries TRBV9 and TRBJ1-3, with no clear D. The CDR3 covers 14 residues. Germline V CDR1 and CDR2: SGDLS, YYNGEE. The V and J ends lost 0 bases and 4 bases respectively, with 8 bases between them. CDR3 in amino acids: CASSVGGLGNTIYF. DNA of the CDR3: TGTGCCAGCAGCGTAGGGGGTCTGGGAAACACCATATATTTT. The whole variable domain, filled in from reference TRBV9 and TRBJ1-3, reads DSGVTQTPKHLITATGQRVTLRCSPRSGDLSVYWYQQSLDQGLQFLIQYYNGEERAKGNILERFSAQQFPDLHSELNLSSLELGDSALYFCASSVGGLGNTIYFGEGSWLTVV.

The gene calls are TRBV7-9 and TRBJ2-5; 9 nucleotides match TRBD2. V lost 7 bases to trimming and J lost 3 bases; unmatched junction nucleotides: 3. Germline V gene data show CDR1 as SEHNR and CDR2 as FQNEAQ (reference sequence). This CDR3 is built from 13 residues. DNA of the CDR3: TGTGCCAGCACACGACTAGCGGAAGAGACCCAGTACTTC. It yields the protein CASTRLAEETQYF.

The chain is built from TRBV3-1 and TRBJ2-2; maybe TRBD1 (6 bases). The CDR3 has 14 amino acids. Germline values: CDR1 LGHDT, CDR2 YNNKEL (reference sequence). Deletions cut 1 base from V and 5 bases from J, with 8 bases between. DNA of the CDR3: TGTGCCAGCAGCCAAGGGGGGCCTACCGGGGAGCTGTTTTTT. It codes for CASSQGGPTGELFF.

The V gene is TRBV6-5, the J gene TRBJ1-2, with TRBD1 matching over 10 bases. V shed 2 bases and J 12 bases; nucleotides not matched to a gene: 6. There are 13 residues in the CDR3. Germline CDR1 reads MNHEY; CDR2 reads SVGAGI. CDR3 in amino acids: CASSYTVGTGDTF. CDR3 bases: TGTGCCAGCAGTTACACCGTTGGGACAGGGGACACCTTC.

This chain links TRBV6-5 with TRBJ2-7; D is ambiguous. The germline V gene has CDR1 MNHEY and CDR2 SVGAGI. V lost 6 bases to trimming and J lost 0 bases, with 3 bases between them. The CDR3 has 11 amino acids. The CDR3 reads CASRGSYEQYF. CDR3 DNA: TGTGCCAGCAGGGGCTCCTACGAGCAGTACTTC.

J is TRBJ1-5 and V is TRBV7-2; weak D call: TRBD1 (6 bases). The CDR3 loop spans 15 amino acids. Trimming left V 5 bases short and J 5 bases short, with 16 bases between. The V gene's germline CDR1 is SGHTA and CDR2 FQGNSA. CDR3 coding DNA: TGTGCCAGCAGCCCCCTGGGACACCTAGATCAGCCCCAGCATTTT. Protein sequence: CASSPLGHLDQPQHF.

The V and J genes are TRBV20-1 and TRBJ1-2; D perhaps matches TRBD1 (6 bases). V shed 4 bases and J shed 8 bases, with 14 bases lying between them. The V gene's germline CDR1 is DFQATT and CDR2 SNEGSKA (reference sequence). The CDR3 is made up of 12 amino acids. CDR3 protein: CSATAQGRGYTF. CDR3 sequence (DNA): TGCAGTGCTACCGCACAGGGTCGGGGCTACACCTTC.

CDR3 in DNA: TGCAGTGCTAGAGATCCTGGACAGCCGAACACTGAAGCTTTCTTT. Its translation: CSARDPGQPNTEAFF. This chain connects TRBV20-1 to TRBJ1-1; D might be TRBD1 (6 bases). V lost 0 bases, J lost 1 base, and 12 bases lay in between. CDR1 DFQATT and CDR2 SNEGSKA come from the germline V gene (reference sequence). The CDR3 totals 15 residues.

The V and J genes are TRBV12-3 or TRBV12-4 and TRBJ1-6; D not certain. This CDR3 is 15 amino acids long. Trimming removed 0 bases from V and 7 bases from J, with 10 bases in between. CDR3 DNA: TGTGCCAGCAGTTTAGCGGCAGGCGAAAATTCACCCCTCCACTTT. Its translation: CASSLAAGENSPLHF.

This chain connects TRBV11-2 to TRBJ2-5; D unresolved. The CDR3 is made up of 13 amino acids. Germline-derived CDR1 and CDR2 are SGHAT and FQNNGV. Trimming took 5 bases from V and 4 from J, leaving 11 bases between them. The CDR3 region is CASSRSAAETQYF. The CDR3 DNA reads as TGTGCCAGCAGCCGGTCAGCCGCAGAGACCCAGTACTTC.

The V call is TRBV5-6, the J call TRBJ1-2; 8 bases agree with TRBD1. The ends lost 4 bases at V and 8 bases at J; junction bases unmatched: 7. The CDR3 sequence is 13 residues long. CDR1 SGHDT and CDR2 YYEEEE come from the germline V gene. CDR3 DNA: TGTGCCAGCAGCGACCGGACAGGGAGCGGCTACACCTTC. Amino acids: CASSDRTGSGYTF.

The rearrangement joins TRBV20-1 to TRBJ1-1, with 7 bases lining up with TRBD1. Germline values: CDR1 DFQATT, CDR2 SNEGSKA (reference sequence). Trimming cost V 5 bases and J 4 bases; bases outside gene matches: 7. The CDR3 spans 13 residues. The CDR3 loop is CSAPTGASTEAFF. DNA of the CDR3: TGCAGTGCTCCAACAGGGGCCTCCACTGAAGCTTTCTTT.

The gene calls are TRBV18 and TRBJ1-1; D gene ambiguous. Germline assignment: CDR1 KGHSH and CDR2 LQKENI. This CDR3 spans 13 amino acids. Trimming took 2 bases from V and 3 from J, leaving 7 bases between them. The DNA of the CDR3 is TGTGCCAGCTCACCAAAAAGGGACACTGAAGCTTTCTTT. Translated: CASSPKRDTEAFF.

This chain links TRBV24-1 with TRBJ2-2, with 7 bases identical to TRBD1. This CDR3 is 18 amino acids long. The germline gives CDR1 KGHDR, CDR2 SFDVKD. The V and J ends lost 0 bases and 2 bases, in that order; junction bases with no gene match: 8. The CDR3 protein is CATSDLRGRTVNTGELFF. CDR3 coding DNA: TGTGCCACCAGTGATTTGAGGGGGCGCACCGTAAACACCGGGGAGCTGTTTTTT.